The TCR beta chain under discussion was sequenced for a study of Ad26.COV2.S vaccination and SARS-CoV-2 variants. Treatment noted: about 20 received Ad26.COV2.S at low or high dose, single or two shots; roughly five received placebo; per-sample allocation not given. Repertoires come from day 63 after the first vaccine or placebo injection. The V end lost 1 base, the J end lost 2 bases, and 8 bases lay between the germline ends. CDR3 length equals 13 residues. Germline CDR1 reads GTSNPN; CDR2 reads SVGIG (reference sequence). Clones were read by immunoSEQ multiplex PCR, and TCRdb kept only the in-frame ones, dropping some. The profile covers about 680,000 clones, with roughly 90% appearing a single time and about 1.5% taken by the ten largest.

This material consisted of peripheral blood, taken in a trial of Ad26.COV2.S vaccine versus placebo. The TCR originated in a person between 18 and 65 years old who received the Ad26.COV2.S COVID-19 vaccine or a placebo. The J gene is TRBJ2-5, the V gene TRBV30; D not certain. The CDR3 region has the DNA TGTGCCTGGAGTGGGAATGCGCAAGAGACCCAGTACTTC. Amino acids: CAWSGNAQETQYF.